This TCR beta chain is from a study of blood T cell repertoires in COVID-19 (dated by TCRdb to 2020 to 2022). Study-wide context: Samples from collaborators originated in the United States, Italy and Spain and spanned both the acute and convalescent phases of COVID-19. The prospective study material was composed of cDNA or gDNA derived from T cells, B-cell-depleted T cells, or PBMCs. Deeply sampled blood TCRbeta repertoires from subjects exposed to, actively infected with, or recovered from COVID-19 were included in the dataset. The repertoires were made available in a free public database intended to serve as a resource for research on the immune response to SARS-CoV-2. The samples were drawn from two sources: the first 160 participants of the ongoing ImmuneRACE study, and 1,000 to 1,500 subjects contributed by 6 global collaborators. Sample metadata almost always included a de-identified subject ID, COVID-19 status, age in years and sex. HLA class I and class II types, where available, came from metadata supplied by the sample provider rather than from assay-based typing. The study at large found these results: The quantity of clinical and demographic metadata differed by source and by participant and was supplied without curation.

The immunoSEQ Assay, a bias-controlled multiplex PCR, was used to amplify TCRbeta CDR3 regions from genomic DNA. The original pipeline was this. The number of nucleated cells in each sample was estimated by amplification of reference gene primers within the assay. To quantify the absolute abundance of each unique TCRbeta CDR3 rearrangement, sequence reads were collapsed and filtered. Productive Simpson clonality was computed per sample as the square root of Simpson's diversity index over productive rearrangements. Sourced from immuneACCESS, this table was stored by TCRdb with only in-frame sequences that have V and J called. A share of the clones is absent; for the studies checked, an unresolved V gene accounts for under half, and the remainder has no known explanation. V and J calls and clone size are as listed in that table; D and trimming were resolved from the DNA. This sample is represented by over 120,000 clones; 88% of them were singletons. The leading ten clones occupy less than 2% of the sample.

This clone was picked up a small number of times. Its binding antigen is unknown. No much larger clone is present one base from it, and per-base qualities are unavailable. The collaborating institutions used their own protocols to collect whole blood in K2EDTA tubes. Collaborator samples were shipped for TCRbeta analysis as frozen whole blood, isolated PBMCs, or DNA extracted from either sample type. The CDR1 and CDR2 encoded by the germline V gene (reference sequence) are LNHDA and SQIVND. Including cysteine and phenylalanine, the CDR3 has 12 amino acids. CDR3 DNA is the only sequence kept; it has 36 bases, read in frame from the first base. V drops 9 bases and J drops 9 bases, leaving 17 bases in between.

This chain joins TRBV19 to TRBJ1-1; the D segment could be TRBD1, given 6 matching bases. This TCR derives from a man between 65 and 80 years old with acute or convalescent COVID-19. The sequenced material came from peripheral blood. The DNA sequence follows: TGTGCCAGCAGGGGAAACAGGGTCCAAGCTTTCTTT. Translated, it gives CASRGNRVQAFF.